This TCR beta chain was documented in a study of CD8 T cells in Susac syndrome. From blood CD8+ and CD4+ T cells, the TCR beta chain was sequenced. This clonotype was counted once. This CDR3 contains 15 residues. Trimming left V 8 bases short and J 0 bases short, with 14 bases between. Random hexamers were used to reverse transcribe the RNA input (about 0.5 to 1 ug). TCRdb re-analysed the immunoSEQ multiplex PCR reads in MiXCR, keeping a single row per CDR3 protein. The profile shows over 100,000 distinct CDR3 sequences, approximately 96% of them singletons. J is TRBJ1-5 and V is TRBV12-3 or TRBV12-4; D is possibly TRBD1 (5 bases). The sample was CD4+ T cells from PBMCs. This receptor was taken from a human donor with Susac syndrome. DNA of the CDR3: TGTGCCAGCCATACAGGAGAATATAGCAATCAGCCCCAGCATTTT. Its protein product is CASHTGEYSNQPQHF.